Listed below are T cell receptor beta chains from one sample, sequenced in a study of T cells in Graves' hyperthyroidism and ophthalmopathy. TCRdb processed the multiplex PCR reads anew with MiXCR; each CDR3 protein has one entry. The table has about 480,000 distinct CDR3 sequences, 20% to 25% seen once. The sequenced material came from blood. These receptors were taken from a woman in her seventies with Graves' ophthalmopathy. The conserved cysteine and the conserved F or W are not part of the CDR3 here. Clone size appears in some rows only: once, few, many, or a class for an expanded clone.

V: TRBV20-1; size: many; J: TRBJ1-1; CDR3: SRRRVGTEAF
V: TRBV14; size: NA; J: TRBJ2-1; CDR3: ASSPSGRIPHEQF
V: TRBV7-9; size: few; J: TRBJ1-2; CDR3: ASRKGQANYGYT
V: TRBV24-1; size: few; J: TRBJ2-1; CDR3: ATSEFGQGDYEQF
V: TRBV30; size: many; J: TRBJ1-2; CDR3: AWSVSSLDYT
V: TRBV28; size: many; J: TRBJ1-1; CDR3: ASSGQTNTEAF
V: TRBV6-1; size: NA; J: TRBJ1-2; CDR3: ASRDSAKGGYT
V: TRBV7-3; size: few; J: TRBJ2-3; CDR3: ASSRKAGGLADTQY
V: TRBV7-6; size: NA; J: NA; CDR3: ASTGDRETQF
V: TRBV28; size: few; J: TRBJ2-1; CDR3: ASRKSGRSSYNEQF
V: TRBV28; size: many; J: TRBJ2-7; CDR3: ASSLEGDTATGQY
V: TRBV4-1; size: few; J: TRBJ2-1; CDR3: ASSQEAGLAGNIERNEQF
V: TRBV5-1; size: NA; J: TRBJ2-3; CDR3: ASSLGTGGDTQY
V: TRBV28; size: few; J: TRBJ2-1; CDR3: ASRISGPPGGPNEQF
V: TRBV6-1; size: few; J: TRBJ2-7; CDR3: ASRPDAGLTEQY
V: TRBV5-1; size: NA; J: TRBJ2-4; CDR3: ASSLGAGTNIQY
V: TRBV18; size: few; J: TRBJ2-1; CDR3: ASSAREGPVF
V: TRBV15; size: few; J: TRBJ1-6; CDR3: ATSRAHRYNSPLH
V: TRBV5-1; size: NA; J: TRBJ2-7; CDR3: ASSLTADTYEQY
V: TRBV6-1; size: NA; J: TRBJ2-1; CDR3: ASSEVYTYNEQF
V: TRBV11-3; size: many; J: TRBJ2-1; CDR3: ASSSGERNEQF
V: TRBV7-9; size: few; J: TRBJ2-1; CDR3: ASSSREYPYNEQF
V: TRBV12-3/TRBV12-4; size: many; J: TRBJ2-5; CDR3: ASSPGQGRVETQY
V: TRBV11-2; size: many; J: TRBJ1-2; CDR3: ASSLGPANYGYT
V: TRBV19; size: NA; J: TRBJ2-7; CDR3: ASSWTSSYEQY
V: TRBV14; size: NA; J: TRBJ1-6; CDR3: ASSQDRGQGSPLH
V: TRBV7-2; size: NA; J: TRBJ2-7; CDR3: ASSLVLAGGYEQY
V: TRBV12-3/TRBV12-4; size: few; J: TRBJ1-5; CDR3: ASSLDSPGPQH
V: TRBV20-1; size: NA; J: TRBJ2-3; CDR3: SARDFTGITDTQY
V: TRBV12-3/TRBV12-4; size: few; J: TRBJ1-2; CDR3: ASSLSGRGDGYT
V: TRBV3-1; size: many; J: TRBJ1-3; CDR3: ASGEQGRGNTIY
V: TRBV11-2; size: many; J: TRBJ2-1; CDR3: ASSLGQYNEQF
V: TRBV19; size: NA; J: TRBJ2-3; CDR3: ASSSRRGDTQY
V: TRBV6-1; size: few; J: TRBJ2-1; CDR3: ASSLSGNINEQF
V: TRBV6-2/TRBV6-3; size: NA; J: TRBJ2-1; CDR3: ASSLTGRSGNEQF